The 27 T cell receptor beta chains below all came from one sample that was sequenced in a study of blood T cell repertoires in COVID-19. Method: immunoSEQ multiplex PCR; TCRdb's copy keeps in-frame clones and lacks some. Seen here are around 400,000 clones, 70% to 90% observed once, and the top ten hold 8.5% to 12%. Specimen: peripheral blood. These receptors originate from a woman aged 25 to 45 with COVID-19, enrolled during active disease.

The chain combines TRBV4-3 with TRBJ1-5; tentative D call: TRBD1 (6 bases). Deletions cut 0 bases from V and 2 bases from J, with 11 bases between. The CDR3 sequence is 16 residues long. CDR1 is LGHNA, CDR2 YSLEER, per germline. The CDR3 sequence: CASSQDHRTGNQPQHF. CDR3 DNA sequence: TGCGCCAGCAGCCAAGATCATCGGACAGGCAATCAGCCCCAGCATTTT.

The sample holds a few counts of this clone. The chain joins TRBV24-1 to TRBJ1-1; 9 positions agree with TRBD1. Per the germline V gene, CDR1 is KGHDR and CDR2 is SFDVKD. The V segment lost 3 bases and the J segment 1 base; nucleotides outside the gene matches: 2. The length of the CDR3 is 15 residues. The CDR3 loop is CATSDAGQGNTEAFF. Written as DNA, the CDR3 is TGTGCCACCAGTGATGCGGGACAGGGGAACACTGAAGCTTTCTTT.

V is TRBV6-1 and J is TRBJ2-7; D is perhaps TRBD1 (5 bases). Germline assignment: CDR1 MNHNS and CDR2 SASEGT. The CDR3 spans 15 residues. Trimming pared 0 bases from V and 7 bases from J, leaving 16 bases between. The CDR3: CASSEAGQGWKEQYF. Here the CDR3 DNA reads TGTGCCAGCAGTGAAGCGGGGCAGGGCTGGAAAGAGCAGTACTTC.

The chain has TRBV2 and TRBJ2-7; 7 bases match TRBD2. V lost 10 bases and J lost 6; bases outside the gene matches: 15. The CDR3 has 14 residues. Germline V gives CDR1 SNHLY, CDR2 FYNNEI. This chain's CDR3 is CATEGRTRSGEQYF. CDR3 coding DNA: TGTGCCACCGAGGGAAGGACTAGAAGCGGCGAGCAGTACTTC.

This chain links TRBV20-1 with TRBJ1-1, with D possibly being TRBD1 (6 bases). CDR1 and CDR2 from the germline V gene are DFQATT and SNEGSKA (reference sequence). V was clipped by 4 bases and J by 3 bases, with 6 bases between them. The CDR3 runs 11 residues. The CDR3 sequence: CSATGDTEAFF. CDR3 nucleotides: TGCAGTGCTACAGGGGACACTGAAGCTTTCTTT.

This clone was picked up a small number of times. The chain uses TRBV2 and TRBJ1-2; 7 nucleotides line up with TRBD1. V dropped 6 bases and J dropped 6; count of bases not matched to a gene: 13. Germline-derived CDR1 and CDR2 are SNHLY and FYNNEI. CDR3 length equals 15 residues. As DNA, the CDR3 is TGTGCCAGCAGGCGACAGGGCGGGTCCGTGGATGGCTACACCTTC. It codes for CASRRQGGSVDGYTF. Looking up the rest from reference TRBV2 and TRBJ1-2 gives the full variable domain: EPEVTQTPSHQVTQMGQEVILRCVPISNHLYFYWYRQILGQKVEFLVSFYNNEISEKSEIFDDQFSVERPDGSNFTLKIRSTKLEDSAMYFCASRRQGGSVDGYTFGSGTRLTVV.

V gene TRBV27 combines with J gene TRBJ2-7; D is possibly TRBD1 (5 bases). The CDR3 extends over 14 amino acids. The V end was cut by 4 bases, the J end by 7 bases, with 17 bases between. Looked up from germline, CDR1 is MNHEY and CDR2 is SMNVEV (reference sequence). The CDR3 DNA reads as TGTGCCAGCAGTTGGGGCCTAGGGCCTGGGGAGCAGTACTTC. This sequence encodes CASSWGLGPGEQYF.

The V gene is TRBV6-6, the J gene TRBJ2-5; weak D call: TRBD2 (6 bases). Germline-derived CDR1 and CDR2 are MNHNY and SVGAGI (reference sequence). V dropped 2 bases and J dropped 1 base, with 11 bases sitting between them. CDR3 length: 15 amino acids. The CDR3 bases are TGTGCCAGCAGTTACGGGACTGGGGGCCAAGAGACCCAGTACTTC. Protein product: CASSYGTGGQETQYF.

The genes are TRBV4-1 and TRBJ2-1, with 10 bases matching TRBD1. J lost 9 bases, V lost 4 bases, and 9 bases had no gene match. The CDR3 is 15 residues long. Germline V lookup: CDR1 MGHRA, CDR2 YSYEKL. This CDR3 is CASSRPTGGLVEQFF. CDR3 nucleotides: TGCGCCAGCAGCCGACCGACAGGGGGCTTGGTTGAGCAGTTCTTC.

The chain joins TRBV19 to TRBJ1-6; D may be TRBD1 (5 bases). The CDR3 is made up of 16 amino acids. Germline CDR1 reads LNHDA; CDR2 reads SQIVND (reference sequence). Trimming removed 3 bases from V and 7 bases from J, with 16 bases in between. The CDR3 coding sequence is TGTGCCAGTAGTATCTCACGGGGGATGCCAAATTCACCCCTCCACTTT. This sequence encodes CASSISRGMPNSPLHF.

The chain employs TRBV27 and TRBJ1-1; D perhaps matches TRBD1 (6 bases). Germline loops: CDR1 MNHEY, CDR2 SMNVEV (reference sequence). V shed 4 bases and J shed 7 bases, with 19 bases lying between them. This CDR3 has 15 residues. This chain's CDR3 is CASSYTTGTKFEAFF. The CDR3 DNA sequence: TGTGCCAGCAGTTATACTACCGGGACAAAGTTTGAAGCTTTCTTT.

V is TRBV28 and J is TRBJ1-6, with D perhaps matching TRBD1 (5 bases). The CDR3 has 13 residues. From germline, CDR1 is MDHEN and CDR2 SYDVKM. The V gene lost 8 bases and the J gene lost 8 bases, with 13 bases spanning the gap. CDR3 nucleotide sequence: TGTGCCAGCCTGGGGGGGTGGTATTCACCCCTCCACTTT. This translates into CASLGGWYSPLHF.

The rearrangement joins TRBV11-2 to TRBJ2-5, with TRBD1 identical over 8 bases. J gave up 4 bases and V 4 bases, and 5 bases lay outside the gene matches. This CDR3 is built from 14 residues. The germline V gene has CDR1 SGHAT and CDR2 FQNNGV. CDR3 DNA: TGTGCCAGCAGCTCTACAGGGGGACGAGAGACCCAGTACTTC. This gives the protein CASSSTGGRETQYF.

The chain carries TRBV11-3 and TRBJ2-7; 8 nucleotides agree with TRBD1. There are 15 residues in the CDR3. The trim removed 5 bases at V and 4 bases at J, leaving 10 bases unmatched. Per germline, CDR1 SGHNT and CDR2 YENEEA. CDR3 in amino acids: CASSTRTGSTYEQYF. The CDR3 DNA reads TGTGCCAGCAGCACGCGGACAGGGAGTACTTACGAGCAGTACTTC.

The chain employs TRBV24-1 and TRBJ1-1; D remains unclear. Germline V gives CDR1 KGHDR, CDR2 SFDVKD. Trimming pared 7 bases from V and 0 bases from J, leaving 5 bases between. The CDR3 has 12 residues. CDR3 coding DNA: TGTGCCACCAGATCAGTGAACACTGAAGCTTTCTTT. Translating gives CATRSVNTEAFF.

CDR3: CAISEFRDTGELFF. DNA of the CDR3: TGTGCCATCAGTGAGTTCCGAGACACCGGGGAGCTGTTTTTT. V and J are TRBV10-3 and TRBJ2-2; no clear D gene. Germline assignment: CDR1 ENHRY and CDR2 SYGVKD. The V and J ends lost 1 base and 3 bases respectively, with 6 bases between them. The length of the CDR3 is 14 residues.

The rearrangement joins TRBV6-2 or TRBV6-3 to TRBJ2-1, with 10 nucleotides matching TRBD2. V lost 4 bases to trimming and J lost 7 bases; unmatched junction nucleotides: 4. The CDR3 totals 14 residues. Germline-derived CDR1 and CDR2 are MNHEY and SVGEGT. This CDR3 reads CASSFRTSGNEQFF. CDR3 bases: TGTGCCAGCAGTTTCAGGACTAGCGGTAATGAGCAGTTCTTC.

The chain has TRBV5-1 and TRBJ2-3, with 7 bases fitting TRBD2. CDR1 is SGHRS, CDR2 YFSETQ, per germline. The CDR3 is 16 amino acids. With 1 base clipped from V and 2 bases from J, the junction kept 7 bases outside the gene matches. CDR3 bases: TGCGCCAGCAGCTTGCCCACGACTAGCACCACAGATACGCAGTATTTT. It encodes CASSLPTTSTTDTQYF.

The chain couples TRBV6-4 to TRBJ1-4; weak D call: TRBD1 (6 bases). In germline, CDR1 is MRHNA, CDR2 SNTAGT. The CDR3 spans 14 residues. Trimming cost V 9 bases and J 1 base, with 12 bases left between them. In nucleotides, the CDR3 is TGTGCCAGACCGGGACACGGAACTAATGAAAAACTGTTTTTT. Translating gives CARPGHGTNEKLFF.

The V and J genes are TRBV4-2 and TRBJ2-7, with 9 bases aligning to TRBD2. Germline values: CDR1 LGHNA, CDR2 YNFKEQ. The CDR3 length is 16 residues. With V trimmed by 0 bases and J by 5 bases, 8 bases remained unmatched. The CDR3 DNA is TGTGCCAGCAGCCAAGAGAGCGGGAGGAGGACCCACGAGCAGTACTTC. It translates to CASSQESGRRTHEQYF.

V gene TRBV7-8 combines with J gene TRBJ2-3; 9 bases fit TRBD2. Trimming took 4 bases from V and 2 from J; bases not matched to a gene: 1. The length of the CDR3 is 14 residues. CDR1 is SGHVS, CDR2 FQNEAQ, per germline. The CDR3 DNA reads as TGTGCCAGCAGCTCTAGCGGGATCACAGATACGCAGTATTTT. Translating it yields CASSSSGITDTQYF.

For the CDR3, the DNA is TGTGCCAGCAGTTACTCGGGGACAGGAGAGATCACTGAAGCTTTCTTT. Translation: CASSYSGTGEITEAFF. The chain has TRBV6-5 and TRBJ1-1, with TRBD1 matching 8 bases. Germline V gene lookup returns CDR1 MNHEY and CDR2 SVGAGI. The CDR3 is 16 amino acids. The V segment lost 0 bases and the J segment 4 bases; nucleotides outside the gene matches: 7.

This clone occurred once. This chain uses TRBV24-1 with TRBJ2-3; TRBD2 is a possible D gene (5 bases). This CDR3 contains 14 residues. Deletions cut 7 bases from V and 1 base from J, with 11 bases between. CDR1 is KGHDR and CDR2 is SFDVKD in the germline V gene. CDR3 residues: CATSTLEGTDTQYF. CDR3 DNA sequence: TGTGCCACCAGCACCTTGGAGGGCACAGATACGCAGTATTTT.

This clone was seen a single time. The rearrangement links TRBV9 to TRBJ2-6, with TRBD1 matching 8 bases. CDR3 length equals 18 residues. CDR1 is SGDLS, CDR2 YYNGEE, per germline. With V trimmed by 0 bases and J by 0 bases, 5 bases remained unmatched. The CDR3 sequence is CASSVGRQGRSGANVLTF. CDR3 coding DNA: TGTGCCAGCAGCGTAGGTAGACAGGGGCGCTCTGGGGCCAACGTCCTGACTTTC.

The gene calls are TRBV7-9 and TRBJ2-7; maybe TRBD1 (6 bases). V was pared by 1 base and J by 3 bases, with 13 bases between. The CDR3 is made up of 15 amino acids. The germline CDR1 and CDR2 sequences are SEHNR and FQNEAQ (reference sequence). CDR3 sequence: CASSLVDSLSYEQYF. The CDR3 region has the DNA TGTGCCAGCAGCTTAGTGGACAGTCTAAGCTACGAGCAGTACTTC.

On this clone: Other nucleotide sequences in the sample specify the same CDR3. V gene TRBV6-4 combines with J gene TRBJ2-3; perhaps TRBD2 as D (6 bases). V lost 0 bases and J lost 3, with 10 bases in between. The CDR3 length is 15 residues. Per the germline V gene, CDR1 is MRHNA and CDR2 is SNTAGT. DNA for the CDR3: TGTGCCAGCAGTGACTCGGGAGGAGGGACAGATACGCAGTATTTT. Translation: CASSDSGGGTDTQYF.

The genes are TRBV28 and TRBJ1-2; D may be TRBD1 (5 bases). Germline V gene lookup returns CDR1 MDHEN and CDR2 SYDVKM. The V and J ends lost 5 bases and 2 bases respectively, with 12 bases between them. This CDR3 has 14 amino acids. CDR3 nucleotides: TGTGCCAGCAGTCCCAGACAGCTCAACTATGGCTACACCTTC. Translated, it gives CASSPRQLNYGYTF.